These 17 T cell receptor beta chains were sequenced from one sample in a study of T cells in Graves' hyperthyroidism and ophthalmopathy. Amplification of TCR beta CDR3 regions used RNA as the template. With the HTBI primer set, the TCR CDR3 went through a first round of RT-PCR. TCRdb reprocessed the multiplex PCR reads with MiXCR, giving one entry per CDR3 protein. The sample has some 500,000 distinct CDR3 sequences, 15% to 20% seen once. The sequencing sample was made of blood. Every receptor here comes from a woman aged 25-40 years with Graves' ophthalmopathy.

This clonotype was seen repeatedly, ten times or more. This chain links TRBV20-1 with TRBJ2-3; 8 nucleotides agree with TRBD2. Germline values: CDR1 DFQATT, CDR2 SNEGSKA (reference sequence). There are 15 residues in the CDR3. Trimming at V came to 3 bases and at J to 4 bases, leaving 9 bases not matched to a gene. CDR3 sequence (DNA): TGCAGTGCTAGGAATGGACGGGAGGGTTCAGATACGCAGTATTTT. Translating gives CSARNGREGSDTQYF.

This clonotype was picked up a small number of times. V and J are TRBV7-2 and TRBJ1-4; D ambiguous. This CDR3 has 15 amino acids. Trimming left V 1 base short and J 6 bases short, with 12 bases between. Germline lookup yields CDR1 SGHTA and CDR2 FQGNSA. The CDR3 is CASSLGPAFDEKLFF. The CDR3 coding sequence is TGTGCCAGCAGCTTAGGTCCCGCTTTCGATGAAAAACTGTTTTTT.

At least ten counts were recorded for this clonotype. The genes are TRBV5-1 and TRBJ2-1, with TRBD2 matching over 7 bases. The CDR3 runs to 15 residues. The germline V gene encodes CDR1 SGHRS and CDR2 YFSETQ. V lost 0 bases and J lost 4; bases outside the gene matches: 4. CDR3 protein: CASSLVGTIYNEQFF. The CDR3 nucleotides read TGCGCCAGCAGCTTGGTAGGGACTATATACAATGAGCAGTTCTTC. Based on the CDR3 plus reference TRBV5-1 and TRBJ2-1, the full variable domain is KAGVTQTPRYLIKTRGQQVTLSCSPISGHRSVSWYQQTPGQGLQFLFEYFSETQRNKGNFPGRFSGRQFSNSRSEMNVSTLELGDSALYLCASSLVGTIYNEQFFGPGTRLTVL.

The genes are TRBV20-1 and TRBJ2-3; 10 bases match TRBD2. The CDR3 is made up of 14 amino acids. CDR1 is DFQATT, CDR2 SNEGSKA, per germline (reference sequence). The junction had 4 bases not matched to a gene; V was cut back by 3 bases and J by 4 bases. Here the CDR3 DNA reads TGCAGTGCTAGGGGGACTAGCGCTGCAGATACGCAGTATTTT. Amino acids: CSARGTSAADTQYF.

The sample holds many counts of this clonotype. This rearrangement joins TRBV5-1 to TRBJ1-1; 7 bases agree with TRBD1. With 0 bases clipped from V and 7 bases from J, the junction kept 6 bases outside the gene matches. This CDR3 spans 14 amino acids. Germline CDR1 SGHRS, CDR2 YFSETQ. CDR3 nucleotide sequence: TGCGCCAGCAGCTTGGACCGGGACAGCAATGAAGCTTTCTTT. Translating gives CASSLDRDSNEAFF.

This clonotype was detected a few times. The V gene is TRBV9, the J gene TRBJ2-5; TRBD2 matches 10 bases. This CDR3 region has 15 residues. With 0 bases clipped from V and 4 bases from J, the junction kept 3 bases outside the gene matches. CDR1 and CDR2 (germline): SGDLS, YYNGEE. CDR3 region: CASSVVAGGGETQYF. CDR3 coding DNA: TGTGCCAGCAGCGTAGTAGCGGGAGGAGGAGAGACCCAGTACTTC.

The chain uses TRBV25-1 and TRBJ2-3; the match to TRBD2 covers 9 bases. This CDR3 spans 16 amino acids. Germline loops: CDR1 MGHDK, CDR2 SYGVNS. The ends lost 5 bases at V and 7 bases at J; junction bases unmatched: 13. The CDR3: CASSSRGREGQHTQYF. CDR3 DNA: TGTGCCAGCAGTAGCCGGGGGCGGGAGGGCCAACATACGCAGTATTTT.

This clonotype was counted between two and nine times. The CDR3 loop reads CASSTGTGGPDTQYF. The DNA for the CDR3 is TGTGCCAGTAGTACCGGGACAGGGGGCCCAGATACGCAGTATTTT. The J gene is TRBJ2-3, the V gene TRBV19; 12 nucleotides agree with TRBD1. V dropped 4 bases and J dropped 4; count of bases not matched to a gene: 3. CDR1 and CDR2 (germline): LNHDA, SQIVND (reference sequence). This CDR3 has 15 amino acids.

This clonotype was seen ten or more times. The J gene is TRBJ2-7, the V gene TRBV20-1, with a tentative D call TRBD1 (6 bases). Germline values: CDR1 DFQATT, CDR2 SNEGSKA (reference sequence). The CDR3 runs to 16 residues. With 3 bases removed from V and 3 bases from J, the gap between germline ends came to 21 bases. The DNA of the CDR3 is TGCAGTGCTAGTCCTTCGACAGGTTCTGCCTTCTACGAGCAGTACTTC. This codes for CSASPSTGSAFYEQYF.

There are many counts of this clonotype. The chain links TRBV30 to TRBJ2-5, with D perhaps TRBD1 (5 bases). V was clipped by 2 bases and J by 5 bases, with 12 bases between them. The CDR3 has 13 amino acids. CDR1 is GTSNPN and CDR2 is SVGIG in the germline V gene (reference sequence). CDR3 residues: CAWSWGARETQYF. The CDR3, as DNA: TGTGCCTGGAGTTGGGGCGCTAGGGAGACCCAGTACTTC. Based on the CDR3 plus reference TRBV30 and TRBJ2-5, the full variable domain is SQTIHQWPATLVQPVGSPLSLECTVEGTSNPNLYWYRQAAGRGLQLLFYSVGIGQISSEVPQNLSASRPQDRQFILSSKKLLLSDSGFYLCAWSWGARETQYFGPGTRLLVL.

This clonotype was seen a few times. V usage is TRBV11-2 and J usage is TRBJ2-1, with 9 bases lining up with TRBD2. J gave up 8 bases and V 4 bases, and 24 bases lay outside the gene matches. Germline V gene lookup returns CDR1 SGHAT and CDR2 FQNNGV. The CDR3 covers 20 residues. CDR3 sequence reads: CASSSLTRGGGSGSFHEQFF. The CDR3 coding sequence is TGTGCCAGCAGCTCCCTAACCCGGGGGGGGGGTAGCGGGAGTTTCCATGAGCAGTTCTTC.

This clonotype was found many times. The chain employs TRBV5-5 and TRBJ2-7; D uncertain. This CDR3 has 14 amino acids. Trimming left V 3 bases short and J 3 bases short, with 13 bases between. CDR1 is SGHKS and CDR2 is YYEKEE in the germline V gene (reference sequence). CDR3 bases: TGTGCCAGCAGCTCCGAGATAGGGCGCTACGAGCAGTACTTC. Amino acid sequence: CASSSEIGRYEQYF.

This clonotype turned up a few times. A much larger clone differs by one base, so this may be a read error. In this CDR3 the conserved last residue, phenylalanine or tryptophan, is missing, so a read error is likely. This chain connects TRBV27 to TRBJ2-7; 13 positions match TRBD2. The CDR3 loop spans 14 amino acids. Losses at the gene ends were 6 bases for V and 5 bases for J; bases not matched to a gene: 4. The germline V gene encodes CDR1 MNHEY and CDR2 SMNVEV (reference sequence). The CDR3 loop is CASRSGLAGNEQYL. DNA of the CDR3: TGTGCCAGCAGATCGGGACTAGCGGGGAACGAGCAGTACCTC.

The chain carries TRBV6-1 and TRBJ2-3; possibly TRBD2 for D (5 bases). The CDR3 is 14 residues long. Trimming stripped 7 bases from V and 1 base from J, with 12 bases between. Germline V gene sequence: CDR1 MNHNS, CDR2 SASEGT. The CDR3: CASKPGRRTDTQYF. The CDR3 nucleotides read TGTGCCAGCAAACCGGGGAGACGCACAGATACGCAGTATTTT.

The chain uses TRBV10-3 and TRBJ2-6, with D perhaps being TRBD1 or TRBD2 (6 bases each). Trimming stripped 4 bases from V and 1 base from J, with 14 bases between. The CDR3 is made up of 17 amino acids. The V gene's germline CDR1 is ENHRY and CDR2 SYGVKD. The CDR3 nucleotides are TGTGCCATCAGTGGGGGGCCGGGGAGGTCTGGGGCCAACGTCCTGACTTTC. Residues: CAISGGPGRSGANVLTF.

This clonotype was recorded many times. The chain couples TRBV2 to TRBJ2-3, with 8 positions matching TRBD2. V was clipped by 2 bases and J by 6 bases; unmatched bases: 16. Germline CDR1 and CDR2: SNHLY and FYNNEI. This CDR3 spans 18 amino acids. The CDR3 bases are TGTGCCAGCAGTGAAAGCGGTAGCGGGAAAACCGGGTATGATACGCAGTATTTT. This codes for CASSESGSGKTGYDTQYF. The full variable domain, in which reference TRBV2 and TRBJ2-3 provide the parts outside the CDR3, is EPEVTQTPSHQVTQMGQEVILRCVPISNHLYFYWYRQILGQKVEFLVSFYNNEISEKSEIFDDQFSVERPDGSNFTLKIRSTKLEDSAMYFCASSESGSGKTGYDTQYFGPGTRLTVL.

This clonotype was seen ten or more times. V usage is TRBV5-1 and J usage is TRBJ2-7, with 8 bases aligning to TRBD1. CDR1 is SGHRS, CDR2 YFSETQ, per germline. The CDR3 contains 15 residues. The V segment lost 0 bases and the J segment 3 bases; nucleotides outside the gene matches: 5. The CDR3, as DNA: TGCGCCAGCAGCTTGGCTCCGGGACAGGACTACGAGCAGTACTTC. Translation: CASSLAPGQDYEQYF.